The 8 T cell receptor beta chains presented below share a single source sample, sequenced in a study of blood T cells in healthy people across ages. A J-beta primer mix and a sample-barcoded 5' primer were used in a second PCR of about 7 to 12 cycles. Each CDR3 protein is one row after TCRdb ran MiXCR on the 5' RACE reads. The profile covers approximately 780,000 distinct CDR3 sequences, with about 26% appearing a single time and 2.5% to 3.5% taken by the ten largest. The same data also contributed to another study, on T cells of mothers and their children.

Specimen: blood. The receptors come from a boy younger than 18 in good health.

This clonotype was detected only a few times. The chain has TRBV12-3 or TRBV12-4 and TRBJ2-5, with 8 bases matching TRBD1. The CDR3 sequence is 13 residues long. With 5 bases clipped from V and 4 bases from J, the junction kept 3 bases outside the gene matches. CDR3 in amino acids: CASSNTGGETQYF. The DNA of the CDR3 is TGTGCCAGCAGTAATACAGGGGGAGAGACCCAGTACTTC.

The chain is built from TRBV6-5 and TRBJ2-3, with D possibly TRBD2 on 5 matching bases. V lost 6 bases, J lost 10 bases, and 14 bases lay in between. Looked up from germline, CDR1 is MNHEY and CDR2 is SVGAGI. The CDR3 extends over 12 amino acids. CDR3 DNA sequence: TGTGCCAGCAGCCGCCCCCTGGAGGCGCAGTATTTT. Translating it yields CASSRPLEAQYF.

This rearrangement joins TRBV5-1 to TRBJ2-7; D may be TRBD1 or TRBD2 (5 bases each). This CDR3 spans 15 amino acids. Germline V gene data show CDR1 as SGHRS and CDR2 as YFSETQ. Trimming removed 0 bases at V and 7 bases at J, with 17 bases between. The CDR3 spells CASSLDGTPQREQYF. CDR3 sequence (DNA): TGCGCCAGCAGCTTGGACGGGACCCCTCAGAGGGAGCAGTACTTC.

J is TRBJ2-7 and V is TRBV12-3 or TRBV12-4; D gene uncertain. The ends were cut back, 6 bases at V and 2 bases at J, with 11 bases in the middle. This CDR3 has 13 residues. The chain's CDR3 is CASSRLPTYEQYF. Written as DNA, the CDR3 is TGTGCCAGCAGCCGTCTCCCCACCTACGAGCAGTACTTC.

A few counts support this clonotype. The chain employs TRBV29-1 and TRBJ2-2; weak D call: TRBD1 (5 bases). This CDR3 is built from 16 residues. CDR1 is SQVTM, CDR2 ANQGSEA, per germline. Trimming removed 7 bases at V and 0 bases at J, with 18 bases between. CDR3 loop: CSARAAAGSNTGELFF. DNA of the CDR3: TGCAGCGCCCGCGCGGCAGCAGGGTCGAACACCGGGGAGCTGTTTTTT.

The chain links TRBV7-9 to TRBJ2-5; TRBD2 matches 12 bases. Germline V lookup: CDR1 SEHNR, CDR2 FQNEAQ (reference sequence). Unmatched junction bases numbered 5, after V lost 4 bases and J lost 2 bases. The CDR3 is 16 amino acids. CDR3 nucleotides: TGTGCCAGCAGCTCCCTAGCGGGGGGGCCGCAAGAGACCCAGTACTTC. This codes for CASSSLAGGPQETQYF.

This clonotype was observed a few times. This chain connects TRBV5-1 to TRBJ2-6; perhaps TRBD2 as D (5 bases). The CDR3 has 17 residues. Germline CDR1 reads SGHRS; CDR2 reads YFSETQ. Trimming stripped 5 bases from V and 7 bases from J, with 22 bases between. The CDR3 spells CASSRTPELGLANVLTF. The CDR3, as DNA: TGCGCCAGCAGTCGGACGCCGGAGCTCGGACTTGCCAACGTCCTGACTTTC.

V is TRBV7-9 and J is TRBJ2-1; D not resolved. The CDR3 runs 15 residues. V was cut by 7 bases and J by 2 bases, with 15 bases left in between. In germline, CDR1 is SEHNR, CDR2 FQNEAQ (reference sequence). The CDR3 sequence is CASNGGLGAYNEQFF. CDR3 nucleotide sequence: TGTGCCAGCAATGGCGGCCTGGGCGCCTACAATGAGCAGTTCTTC.